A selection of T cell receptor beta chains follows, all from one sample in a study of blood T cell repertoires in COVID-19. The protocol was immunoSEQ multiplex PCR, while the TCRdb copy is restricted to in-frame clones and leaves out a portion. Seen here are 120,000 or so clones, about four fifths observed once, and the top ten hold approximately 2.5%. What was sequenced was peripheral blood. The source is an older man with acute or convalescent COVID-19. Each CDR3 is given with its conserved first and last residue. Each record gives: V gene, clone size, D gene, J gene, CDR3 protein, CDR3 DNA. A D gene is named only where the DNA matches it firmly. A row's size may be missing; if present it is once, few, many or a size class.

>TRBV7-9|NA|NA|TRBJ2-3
CASSTRGDTQYF
TGTGCCAGCAGCACCAGGGGAGATACGCAGTATTTT
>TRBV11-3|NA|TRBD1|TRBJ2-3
CASSFRDRENTDTQYF
TGTGCCAGCAGTTTCCGGGACAGGGAAAACACAGATACGCAGTATTTT
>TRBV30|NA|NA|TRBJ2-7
CAWSRSTYEQYF
TGTGCCTGGAGTCGGTCTACCTACGAGCAGTACTTC
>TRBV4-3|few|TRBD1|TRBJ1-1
CASSHRQGLSEAFF
TGCGCCAGCAGCCACCGACAGGGGCTTAGTGAAGCTTTCTTT
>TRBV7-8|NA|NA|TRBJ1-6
CASSRTSFGRGASPLHF
TGTGCCAGCAGCCGCACTAGTTTCGGCAGGGGAGCCTCACCCCTCCACTTT
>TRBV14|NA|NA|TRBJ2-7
CASRRRKYEQYF
TGTGCCAGCAGGCGGCGGAAATACGAGCAGTACTTC
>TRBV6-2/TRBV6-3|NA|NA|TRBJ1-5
CASSWQGNQPQHF
TGTGCCAGCAGTTGGCAGGGCAATCAGCCCCAGCATTTT
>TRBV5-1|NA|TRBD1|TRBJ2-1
CASSLVGQGAHNEQFF
TGCGCCAGCAGCTTGGTGGGACAGGGGGCCCACAATGAGCAGTTCTTC
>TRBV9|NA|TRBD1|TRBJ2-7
CASSPNRGPYEQYF
TGTGCCAGCAGCCCTAACAGGGGCCCCTACGAGCAGTACTTC
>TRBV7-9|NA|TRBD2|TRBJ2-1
CASSRPSRRGVHNEQFF
TGTGCCAGCAGCCGTCCTAGTAGGCGGGGGGTCCACAATGAGCAGTTCTTC
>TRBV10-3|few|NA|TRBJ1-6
CAISDPRGYNSPLHF
TGTGCCATCAGTGATCCGCGGGGTTATAATTCACCCCTCCACTTT
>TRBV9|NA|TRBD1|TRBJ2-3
CASSAGGWATDTQYF
TGTGCCAGCAGCGCAGGGGGCTGGGCCACAGATACGCAGTATTTT
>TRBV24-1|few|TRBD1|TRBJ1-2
CATSDLRTGEVYTF
TGTGCCACCAGTGATTTAAGGACAGGGGAGGTCTACACCTTC
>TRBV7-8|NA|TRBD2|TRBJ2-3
CASSWVLAGGTDTQYF
TGTGCCAGCAGCTGGGTACTAGCGGGGGGGACCGATACGCAGTATTTT
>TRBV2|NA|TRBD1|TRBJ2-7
CARGQSSYEQYF
TGTGCCAGGGGACAGTCTTCCTACGAGCAGTACTTC
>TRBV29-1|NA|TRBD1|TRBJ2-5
CSVQGAGETQYF
TGCAGCGTACAGGGGGCGGGCGAGACCCAGTACTTC
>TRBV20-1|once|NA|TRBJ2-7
CSARDSHEQYF
TGCAGTGCTAGAGATAGCCACGAGCAGTACTTC
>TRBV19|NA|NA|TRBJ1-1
CASRRYLGDGLMNTEAFF
TGTGCCAGTAGGCGATACCTGGGGGACGGACTAATGAACACTGAAGCTTTCTTT
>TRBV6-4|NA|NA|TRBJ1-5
CASSEGTTSGPQHF
TGTGCCAGCAGTGAGGGGACAACCTCAGGGCCCCAGCATTTT